The TCR beta chain described here comes from a study of blood T cell repertoires in COVID-19. Study information: Recovered participants had two consecutive negative NP/OP PCR tests, healthcare professional clearance, or symptom resolution. Nucleic acid was either cDNA or gDNA, and it came from T cells, B-cell-depleted T cells, or PBMCs.

Here immunoSEQ multiplex PCR was the method, and the copy in TCRdb shows in-frame clones only, minus some. The table records 200,000 to 250,000 clones, 86% of them present only once. Those enrolled, adults aged roughly 18 to 90 years, came from roughly 23 US areas. Participants' own reports of clinical history determined their cohort assignment. The sample comprised PBMCs or T cells enriched from blood (not recorded which). This receptor was obtained from a woman aged 45-65 years in a cohort exposed to, infected with or recovered from COVID-19 (not recorded which).

CDR3 nucleotides: TGTGCCAGCAGCGGGGACACCTACAACACTGAAGCTTTCTTT. Translated: CASSGDTYNTEAFF. This chain links TRBV9 with TRBJ1-1, with D possibly matching TRBD1 (6 bases). CDR3 length: 14 residues. The V gene lost 3 bases and the J gene lost 2 bases, with 11 bases spanning the gap. CDR1 and CDR2 from the germline V gene are SGDLS and YYNGEE.